These 5 T cell receptor beta chains share one sample of origin, sequenced in a study of blood T cell repertoires in COVID-19. This table comes from immunoSEQ multiplex PCR, and its TCRdb copy is limited to in-frame clones, with some not included. The table has approximately 69,000 clones, around 88% seen once. The sequencing sample was made of peripheral blood. These receptors originate from a human donor in a cohort sampled during active COVID-19.

The chain joins TRBV6-6 to TRBJ2-1, with 8 bases aligning to TRBD2. Germline CDR1 MNHNY, CDR2 SVGAGI (reference sequence). The CDR3 covers 14 residues. With V trimmed by 5 bases and J by 1 base, 1 base remained unmatched. CDR3 residues: CASSRGGSYNEQFF. In DNA form, the CDR3 reads TGTGCCAGCAGTCGGGGGGGATCCTACAATGAGCAGTTCTTC.

The chain employs TRBV7-2 and TRBJ1-6; perhaps TRBD1 as D (6 bases). V gave up 1 base and J gave up 7 bases, with 8 bases separating them. Germline CDR1 and CDR2: SGHTA and FQGNSA. The CDR3 runs 14 residues. The CDR3 DNA sequence: TGTGCCAGCAGCTTAGGAGGGGGAAATTCACCCCTCCACTTT. It encodes CASSLGGGNSPLHF.

The gene calls are TRBV5-1 and TRBJ2-5; no reliable D call. Per germline, CDR1 SGHRS and CDR2 YFSETQ. V was clipped by 0 bases and J by 4 bases, with 10 bases between them. The CDR3 consists of 14 residues. The CDR3, as DNA: TGCGCCAGCAGCTTGGAACAGTATGGAGAGACCCAGTACTTC. Its protein product is CASSLEQYGETQYF.

The chain recombines TRBV2 with TRBJ2-5; 9 bases match TRBD1. V was pared by 4 bases and J by 5 bases, with 2 bases of the junction left unmatched. There are 13 residues in the CDR3. The germline gives CDR1 SNHLY, CDR2 FYNNEI. The CDR3: CASSGDRVETQYF. In DNA, the CDR3 is TGTGCCAGCAGTGGGGACAGGGTCGAGACCCAGTACTTC.

J is TRBJ1-2 and V is TRBV15, with D possibly TRBD1 on 5 matching bases. V lost 2 bases, J lost 0 bases, and 16 bases lay in between. CDR1 and CDR2 from the germline V gene are LNHNV and YYDKDF (reference sequence). The CDR3 covers 17 residues. The CDR3 sequence: CATSRRGTLGANYGYTF. The CDR3 DNA sequence: TGTGCCACCAGCAGACGGGGGACCCTAGGGGCTAACTATGGCTACACCTTC.